These T cell receptor beta chains were read from a single sample in a study of T cell repertoires in cytomegalovirus infection. TCRdb recomputed calls from the reads with MiXCR, one row per CDR3 protein. The sample carries some 97,000 distinct CDR3 sequences, less than 25% recorded once. The sample consisted of CD8+ T cells from PBMCs. The source of these receptors is a human donor in good health (CMV status not recorded). Some clones in this sample may be carry-over from other donors' samples. Both conserved end residues are part of each CDR3. The D gene is left open where the match is weak. Some rows have no size entry. The others give once, few or many, or a class for an expanded clone.

d_gene | j_gene | v_gene | abundance | CDR3aa | CDR3nt
TRBD2 | TRBJ2-2 | TRBV6-2/TRBV6-3 | . | CASSRTSATGELFF | TGTGCCAGCAGCCGGACTAGCGCCACCGGGGAGCTGTTTTTT
. | TRBJ2-7 | TRBV5-5 | few | CASLGEAYEQYF | TGTGCCTCCCTCGGGGAGGCCTACGAGCAGTACTTC
. | TRBJ2-1 | TRBV29-1 | . | CSVIPTGFYEQFF | TGCAGCGTTATCCCGACAGGCTTCTATGAGCAGTTCTTC
. | TRBJ2-3 | TRBV5-1 | few | CASSLATSLDTQYF | TGCGCCAGCAGCTTGGCAACTAGCTTGGATACGCAGTATTTT
. | TRBJ2-3 | TRBV29-1 | . | CSVERQTTDTQYF | TGCAGCGTTGAACGACAGACCACAGATACGCAGTATTTT
TRBD2 | TRBJ2-3 | TRBV20-1 | . | CSASPWTSGGTDTQYF | TGCAGTGCTAGCCCTTGGACTAGCGGGGGCACAGATACGCAGTATTTT
. | TRBJ2-1 | TRBV12-3/TRBV12-4 | . | CASSLLAGTYNEQFF | TGTGCCAGCAGTTTATTGGCGGGAACCTACAATGAGCAGTTCTTC
TRBD1 | TRBJ1-5 | TRBV7-9 | . | CASSSAGTGEDQPQHF | TGTGCCAGCAGCTCTGCCGGGACAGGGGAAGATCAGCCCCAGCATTTT
. | TRBJ2-1 | TRBV6-2/TRBV6-3 | many | CASSYPRLGGTGLNEQFF | TGTGCCAGCAGTTACCCCCGGCTGGGCGGCACCGGCTTAAATGAGCAGTTCTTC
. | TRBJ2-3 | TRBV7-9 | few | CASSLVPGTEGADTQYF | TGTGCCAGCAGCTTAGTTCCGGGGACTGAGGGGGCAGATACGCAGTATTTT
. | TRBJ2-1 | TRBV19 | . | CASSPPVARTGEQFF | TGTGCCAGTAGCCCCCCAGTAGCGCGGACTGGGGAGCAGTTCTTC
. | TRBJ2-7 | TRBV6-1 | . | CASSEQGYEQYF | TGTGCCAGCAGCGAACAGGGTTACGAGCAGTACTTC
. | TRBJ1-1 | TRBV9 | . | CASSAGLVNTVAFF | TGTGCCAGCAGCGCCGGGTTGGTGAACACTGTAGCTTTCTTT
. | TRBJ2-7 | TRBV15 | many | CATSRVQAYEQYF | TGTGCCACCAGCAGGGTACAAGCCTACGAGCAGTACTTC
TRBD1 | TRBJ2-1 | TRBV10-2 | few | CASSRQGGNEQFF | TGCGCCAGCAGCCGACAGGGGGGGAATGAGCAGTTCTTC
TRBD2 | TRBJ2-5 | TRBV7-4 | few | CASNGLAGLDQETQYF | TGTGCCAGCAACGGACTAGCGGGACTGGACCAAGAGACCCAGTACTTC
. | TRBJ1-2 | TRBV9 | . | CASSVSDFYGYTF | TGTGCCAGCAGCGTATCAGATTTCTATGGCTACACCTTC
. | TRBJ1-1 | TRBV5-1 | . | CASSANTEAFF | TGCGCCAGCAGCGCCAACACTGAAGCTTTCTTT
TRBD1 | TRBJ2-7 | TRBV28 | . | CASSSKDRGGVEQYF | TGTGCCAGCAGTTCCAAGGACAGGGGCGGTGTCGAGCAGTACTTC
. | TRBJ2-5 | TRBV7-8 | many | CASSPSGRETQYF | TGTGCCAGCAGCCCCTCGGGGCGAGAGACCCAGTACTTC
. | TRBJ2-1 | TRBV28 | few | CASSLPDSLYNEQFF | TGTGCCAGCAGTTTACCGGACAGCCTCTACAATGAGCAGTTCTTC
TRBD1 | TRBJ2-3 | TRBV20-1 | once | CSVPTSGTGAPDTQYF | TGCAGTGTCCCGACCTCGGGGACAGGGGCCCCAGATACGCAGTATTTT
. | TRBJ1-1 | TRBV7-2 | . | CASRFAVRNTEAFF | TGTGCCAGCAGGTTTGCCGTAAGGAACACTGAAGCTTTCTTT
. | TRBJ2-7 | TRBV30 | . | CAWSDLNYEQYF | TGTGCCTGGAGTGACTTGAACTACGAGCAGTACTTC
TRBD2 | TRBJ2-2 | TRBV2 | many | CASSERAGGPSGELFF | TGTGCCAGCAGTGAAAGAGCGGGAGGGCCCTCCGGGGAGCTGTTTTTT
. | TRBJ2-3 | TRBV5-5 | . | CASSLTSEGYRTDTQYF | TGTGCCAGCAGCTTGACCTCGGAGGGATACCGCACAGATACGCAGTATTTT
. | TRBJ2-5 | TRBV7-9 | many | CASSQITGAPYQETQYF | TGTGCCAGCAGTCAAATTACCGGGGCACCGTACCAAGAGACCCAGTACTTC
. | TRBJ2-1 | TRBV6-5 | few | CASSYGVGVYNEQFF | TGTGCCAGCAGTTATGGGGTGGGGGTATACAATGAGCAGTTCTTC
. | TRBJ2-5 | TRBV7-6 | many | CASSLFGVGTTGVETQYF | TGTGCCAGCAGCTTATTTGGCGTTGGCACAACAGGAGTGGAGACCCAGTACTTC
. | TRBJ1-2 | TRBV7-9 | many | CASSEGTGTSGYTF | TGTGCCAGCAGCGAAGGGACGGGGACGAGTGGCTACACCTTC